This T cell receptor beta chain was sequenced for a study of CD8 T cells in ankylosing spondylitis. Note on this clonotype: Its antigen is unidentified.

Making the TCR beta libraries involved quantitative 5'-RACE with molecular barcodes. TCRdb fed the 5' RACE reads into MiXCR, producing one record per CDR3 protein. The table lists about 220,000 distinct CDR3 sequences, about 7% of them singletons. The CDR3 consists of 14 residues. From germline, CDR1 is MNHNS and CDR2 SASEGT. The junction had 1 base not matched to a gene; V was cut back by 4 bases and J by 2 bases. General study findings and limits: Disease-linked clones had a CD8+ phenotype and relatively low frequency in peripheral blood. Among TCR beta sequences, a motif of roughly 8 highly homologous variants appeared characteristic of ankylosing spondylitis blood.

Sequenced material: blood, either unsorted or a sorted T cell fraction (not recorded which). This TCR came from a male donor with ankylosing spondylitis. The chain recombines TRBV6-1 with TRBJ2-1; 8 bases are shared with TRBD1. The CDR3: CASSGQGPYNEQFF. CDR3 coding DNA: TGTGCCAGCAGTGGACAGGGGCCCTACAATGAGCAGTTCTTC.